This T cell receptor (beta chain) came from a study of blood T cell repertoires in COVID-19. Looked up from germline, CDR1 is SGHVS and CDR2 is FNYEAQ. CDR3 length equals 13 residues. V lost 1 base, J lost 8 bases, and 11 bases lay in between. The assay was immunoSEQ multiplex PCR, and TCRdb's table has in-frame clones only and misses some. There are 250,000 to 400,000 clones in the sample; approximately 88% occur only once, and around 4.8% lies in the top ten. This TCR was recovered from a man in his 60s who had recovered from COVID-19. Sequencing used PBMCs or T cells enriched from blood (not recorded which). The chain uses TRBV7-6 and TRBJ1-2, with D perhaps TRBD1 (5 bases). In DNA form, the CDR3 reads TGTGCCAGCAGCTTAGTGCAGGGTGGGGGCTACACCTTC. The encoded protein is CASSLVQGGGYTF. Combining the CDR3 with reference TRBV7-6 and TRBJ1-2 gives the whole variable domain GAGVSQSPRYKVTKRGQDVALRCDPISGHVSLYWYRQALGQGPEFLTYFNYEAQQDKSGLPNDRFSAERPEGSISTLTIQRTEQRDSAMYRCASSLVQGGGYTFGSGTRLTVV.